This TCR beta chain was identified in a study of neurological immune-mediated disorders. Study-level findings and limits: CDR3 amino acid sequences found in expanded clones were never shared across subjects, suggesting private repertoires in all groups. The greatest TCR clonal expansion occurred in HTLV-1-associated myelopathy and the least in multiple sclerosis, which fell below healthy controls.

In this sample, this clonotype turned up many times. Antigen: not known. The CDR3 is made up of 15 amino acids. Trimming at V came to 0 bases and at J to 2 bases, leaving 1 base not matched to a gene. CDR1 and CDR2 (germline): MNHNY, SVGAGI (reference sequence). The cDNA was synthesized by 5'RACE incorporating 10-nucleotide random UMIs. A single run covered 15-18 subjects with over 190 million TCR-beta sequences. MiXCR, applied by TCRdb to the 5' RACE reads, yields one record per CDR3 protein. The sample records tens of thousands of distinct CDR3 sequences, 3% to 3.5% being singletons. The sequenced sample consisted of PBMCs. The chain employs TRBV6-6 and TRBJ1-1; TRBD1 aligns across 9 bases. This clonotype was obtained from a man in his forties with multiple sclerosis. The CDR3 coding sequence is TGTGCCAGCAGTTACTCGGGACAGGGAAACACTGAAGCTTTCTTT. Protein: CASSYSGQGNTEAFF.